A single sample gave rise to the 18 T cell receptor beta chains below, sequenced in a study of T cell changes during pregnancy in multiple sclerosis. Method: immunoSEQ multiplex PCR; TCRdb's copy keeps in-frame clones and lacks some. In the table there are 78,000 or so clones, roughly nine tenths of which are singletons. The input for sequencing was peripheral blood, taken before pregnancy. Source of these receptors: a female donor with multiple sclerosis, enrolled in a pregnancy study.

The CDR3 DNA follows: TGTGCCAGCAGCGTGTTAGCGGGAGAGGGCTTAGGGGCCAACGTCCTGACTTTC. It encodes CASSVLAGEGLGANVLTF. The genes are TRBV9 and TRBJ2-6; 9 nucleotides align to TRBD2. The V segment lost 2 bases and the J segment 4 bases; nucleotides outside the gene matches: 10. Germline loops: CDR1 SGDLS, CDR2 YYNGEE. The CDR3 has 18 amino acids.

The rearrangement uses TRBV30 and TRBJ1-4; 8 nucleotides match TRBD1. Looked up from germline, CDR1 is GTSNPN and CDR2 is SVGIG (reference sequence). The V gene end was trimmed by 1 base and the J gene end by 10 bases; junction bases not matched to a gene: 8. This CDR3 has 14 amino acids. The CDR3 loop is CAWSGLTGVVKLFF. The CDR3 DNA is TGTGCCTGGAGTGGCCTGACAGGGGTAGTAAAACTGTTTTTT. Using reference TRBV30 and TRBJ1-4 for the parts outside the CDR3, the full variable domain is SQTIHQWPATLVQPVGSPLSLECTVEGTSNPNLYWYRQAAGRGLQLLFYSVGIGQISSEVPQNLSASRPQDRQFILSSKKLLLSDSGFYLCAWSGLTGVVKLFFGSGTQLSVL.

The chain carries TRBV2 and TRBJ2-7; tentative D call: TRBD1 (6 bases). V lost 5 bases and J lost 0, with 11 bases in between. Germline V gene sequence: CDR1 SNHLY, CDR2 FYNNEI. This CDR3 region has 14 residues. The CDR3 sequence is CASSWTERSYEQYF. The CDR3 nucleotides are TGTGCCAGCAGTTGGACAGAACGCTCCTACGAGCAGTACTTC. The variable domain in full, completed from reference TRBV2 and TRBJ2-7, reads EPEVTQTPSHQVTQMGQEVILRCVPISNHLYFYWYRQILGQKVEFLVSFYNNEISEKSEIFDDQFSVERPDGSNFTLKIRSTKLEDSAMYFCASSWTERSYEQYFGPGTRLTVT.

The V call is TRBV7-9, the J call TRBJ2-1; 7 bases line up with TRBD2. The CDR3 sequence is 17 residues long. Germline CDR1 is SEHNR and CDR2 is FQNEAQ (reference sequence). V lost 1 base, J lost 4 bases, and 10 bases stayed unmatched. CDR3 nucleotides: TGTGCCAGCAGCTTAGAAGGCGGGAGCCACCAATACAATGAGCAGTTCTTC. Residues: CASSLEGGSHQYNEQFF.

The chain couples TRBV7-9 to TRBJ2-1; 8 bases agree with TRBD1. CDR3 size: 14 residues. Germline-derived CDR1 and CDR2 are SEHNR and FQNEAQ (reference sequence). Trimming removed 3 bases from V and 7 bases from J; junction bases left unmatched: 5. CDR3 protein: CASSFGTGGNEQFF. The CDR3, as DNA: TGTGCCAGCAGCTTTGGAACAGGGGGGAATGAGCAGTTCTTC.

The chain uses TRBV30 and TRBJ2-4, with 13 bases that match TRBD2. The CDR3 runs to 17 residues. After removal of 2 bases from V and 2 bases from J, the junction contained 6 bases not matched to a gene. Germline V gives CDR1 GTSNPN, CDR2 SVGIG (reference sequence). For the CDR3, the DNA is TGTGCCTGGAGTCTGCCGGGACTAGCGGGAACCAAAAACATTCAGTACTTC. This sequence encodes CAWSLPGLAGTKNIQYF.

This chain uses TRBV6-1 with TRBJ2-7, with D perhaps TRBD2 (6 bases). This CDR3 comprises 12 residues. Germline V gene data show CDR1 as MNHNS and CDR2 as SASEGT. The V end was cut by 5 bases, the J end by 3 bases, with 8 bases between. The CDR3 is CASSQEGYEQYF. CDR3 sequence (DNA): TGTGCCAGCAGTCAGGAGGGCTACGAGCAGTACTTC.

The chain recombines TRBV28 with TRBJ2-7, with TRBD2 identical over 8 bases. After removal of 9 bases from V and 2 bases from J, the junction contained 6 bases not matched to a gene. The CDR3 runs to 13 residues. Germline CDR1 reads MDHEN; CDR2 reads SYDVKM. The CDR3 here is CASTGLGPYEQYF. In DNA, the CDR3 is TGTGCCAGTACGGGACTAGGCCCCTACGAGCAGTACTTC.

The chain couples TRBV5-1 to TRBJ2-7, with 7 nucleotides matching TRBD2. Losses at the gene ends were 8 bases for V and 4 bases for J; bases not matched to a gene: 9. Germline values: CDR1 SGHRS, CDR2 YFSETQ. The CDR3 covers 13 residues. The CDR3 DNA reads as TGCGCCAGTGTAAATCGCGGGAGTTACGAGCAGTACTTC. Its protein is CASVNRGSYEQYF.

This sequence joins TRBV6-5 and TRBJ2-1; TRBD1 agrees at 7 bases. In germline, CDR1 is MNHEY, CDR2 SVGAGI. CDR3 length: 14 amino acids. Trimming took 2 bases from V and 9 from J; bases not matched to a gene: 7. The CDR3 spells CASSYPGQSSEQFF. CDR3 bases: TGTGCCAGCAGTTACCCGGGACAGTCAAGTGAGCAGTTCTTC.

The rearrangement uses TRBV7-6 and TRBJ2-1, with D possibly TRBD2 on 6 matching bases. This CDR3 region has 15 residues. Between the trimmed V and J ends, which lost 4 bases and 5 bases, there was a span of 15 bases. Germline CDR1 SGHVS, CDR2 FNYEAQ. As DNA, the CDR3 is TGTGCCAGCAGCTCGCTAGCGTCGAGGAACAATGAGCAGTTCTTC. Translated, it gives CASSSLASRNNEQFF.

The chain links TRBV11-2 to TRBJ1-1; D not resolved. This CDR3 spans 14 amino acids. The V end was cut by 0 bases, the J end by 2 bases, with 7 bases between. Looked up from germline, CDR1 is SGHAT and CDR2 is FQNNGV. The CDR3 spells CASSLDRINTEAFF. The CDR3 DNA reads TGTGCCAGCAGCTTAGACAGGATAAACACTGAAGCTTTCTTT. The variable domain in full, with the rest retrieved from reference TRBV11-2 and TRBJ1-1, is EAGVAQSPRYKIIEKRQSVAFWCNPISGHATLYWYQQILGQGPKLLIQFQNNGVVDDSQLPKDRFSAERLKGVDSTLKIQPAKLEDSAVYLCASSLDRINTEAFFGQGTRLTVV.

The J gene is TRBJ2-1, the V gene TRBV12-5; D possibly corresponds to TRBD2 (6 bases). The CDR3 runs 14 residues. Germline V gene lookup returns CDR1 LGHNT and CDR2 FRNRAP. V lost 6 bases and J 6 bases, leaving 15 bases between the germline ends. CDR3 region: CASGAGRGSNEQFF. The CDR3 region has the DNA TGTGCTAGTGGGGCAGGGCGGGGTTCCAATGAGCAGTTCTTC. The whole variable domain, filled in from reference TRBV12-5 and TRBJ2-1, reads DARVTQTPRHKVTEMGQEVTMRCQPILGHNTVFWYRQTMMQGLELLAYFRNRAPLDDSGMPKDRFSAEMPDATLATLKIQPSEPRDSAVYFCASGAGRGSNEQFFGPGTRLTVL.

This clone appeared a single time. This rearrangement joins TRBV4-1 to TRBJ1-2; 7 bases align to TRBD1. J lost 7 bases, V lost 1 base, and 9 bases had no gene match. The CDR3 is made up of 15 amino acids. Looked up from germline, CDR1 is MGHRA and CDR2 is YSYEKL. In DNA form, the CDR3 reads TGCGCCAGCAGCCAAGCCGGAGGGGGCGCGGTTGGCTACACCTTC. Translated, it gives CASSQAGGGAVGYTF.

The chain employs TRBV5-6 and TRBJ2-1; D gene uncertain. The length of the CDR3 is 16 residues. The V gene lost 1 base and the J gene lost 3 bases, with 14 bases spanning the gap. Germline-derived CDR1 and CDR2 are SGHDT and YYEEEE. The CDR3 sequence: CASSLLPDSYYNEQFF. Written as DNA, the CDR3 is TGTGCCAGCAGCTTGTTGCCGGATAGCTACTACAATGAGCAGTTCTTC.

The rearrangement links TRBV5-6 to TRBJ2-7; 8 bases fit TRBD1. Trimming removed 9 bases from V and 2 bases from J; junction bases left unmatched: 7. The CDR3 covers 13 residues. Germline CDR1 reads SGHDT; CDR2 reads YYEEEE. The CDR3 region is CATMKQGAYEQYF. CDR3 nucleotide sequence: TGTGCCACCATGAAACAGGGGGCCTACGAGCAGTACTTC.

Here the CDR3 reads CASSLRLAGHSYEQYF. In nucleotides, the CDR3 is TGTGCCAGCAGCTTAAGGCTAGCGGGGCACTCCTACGAGCAGTACTTC. The V call is TRBV7-8, the J call TRBJ2-7, with 9 bases matching TRBD2. The CDR3 is made up of 16 amino acids. Trimming cost V 2 bases and J 0 bases; bases outside gene matches: 5. Germline V CDR1 and CDR2: SGHVS, FQNEAQ.

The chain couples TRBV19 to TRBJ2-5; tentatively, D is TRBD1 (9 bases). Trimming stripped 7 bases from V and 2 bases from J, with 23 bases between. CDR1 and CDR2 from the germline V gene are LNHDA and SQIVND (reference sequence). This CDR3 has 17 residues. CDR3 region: CASNRGAGGQGQETQYF. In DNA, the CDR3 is TGTGCCAGTAACAGGGGTGCGGGGGGACAGGGACAAGAGACCCAGTACTTC.